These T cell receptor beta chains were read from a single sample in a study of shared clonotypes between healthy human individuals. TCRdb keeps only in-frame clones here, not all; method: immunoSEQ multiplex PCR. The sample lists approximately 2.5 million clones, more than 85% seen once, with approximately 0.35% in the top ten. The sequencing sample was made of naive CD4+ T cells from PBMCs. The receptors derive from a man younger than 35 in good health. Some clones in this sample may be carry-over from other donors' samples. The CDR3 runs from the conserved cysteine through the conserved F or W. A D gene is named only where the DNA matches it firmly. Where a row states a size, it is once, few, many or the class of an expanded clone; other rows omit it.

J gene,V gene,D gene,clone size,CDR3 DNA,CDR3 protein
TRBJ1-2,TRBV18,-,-,TGTGCCAGCTCACTCGGAGGGCAGGGATATGGCTACACCTTC,CASSLGGQGYGYTF
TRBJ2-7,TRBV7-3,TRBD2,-,TGTGCCAGCAGCTTAACGTTTCCTAGCGGGACCCGATACGAGCAGTACTTC,CASSLTFPSGTRYEQYF
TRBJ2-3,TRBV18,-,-,TGTGCCAGCTCACCACGGCAGCATACCACAGATACGCAGTATTTT,CASSPRQHTTDTQYF
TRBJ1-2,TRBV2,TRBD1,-,TGTGCCAGCAGTGAACCTGGGACAGCGACGGGCTACACCTTC,CASSEPGTATGYTF
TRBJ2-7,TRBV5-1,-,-,TGCGCCAGCAGCTTCTCAGGGGTGTCCTACGAGCAGTACTTC,CASSFSGVSYEQYF
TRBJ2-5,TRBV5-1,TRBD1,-,TGCGCCAGCAGCTTGGGACAGGGATTGAGCCAAGAGACCCAGTACTTC,CASSLGQGLSQETQYF
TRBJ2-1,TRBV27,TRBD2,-,TGTGCCAGCAGTTGGGCGGGAGGGCCCTACAATGAGCAGTTCTTC,CASSWAGGPYNEQFF
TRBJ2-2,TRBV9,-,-,TGTGCCAGCAGCGTAGACGGCGGGATAACCGGGGAGCTGTTTTTT,CASSVDGGITGELFF
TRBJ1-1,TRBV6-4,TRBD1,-,TGTGCCAGCAGTCTTGACAGGGACACTGAAGCTTTCTTT,CASSLDRDTEAFF
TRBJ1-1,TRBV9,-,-,TGTGCCAGCAGCGTAGACCAGGGGCTGGAGGCTTTCTTT,CASSVDQGLEAFF
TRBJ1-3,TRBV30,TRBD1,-,TGTGCCTGGAGTGAAAGGACAGGGCTCGTTGGTGGAAACACCATATATTTT,CAWSERTGLVGGNTIYF
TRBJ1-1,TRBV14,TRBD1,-,TGTGCCAGCAGCCAACCACAGGGGGAAGCTTTCTTT,CASSQPQGEAFF
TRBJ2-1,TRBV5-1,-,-,TGCGCCAGCAGTTTTCTTGGCGGAAGCAACGATGAGCAGTTCTTC,CASSFLGGSNDEQFF
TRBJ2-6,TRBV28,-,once,TGTGCCAGCAGCCTTACCGTCGTCTCTGGGGCCAACGTCCTGACTTTC,CASSLTVVSGANVLTF
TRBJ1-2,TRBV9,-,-,TGTGCCAGCAGCGCCCTACAGAATCTCTATGGCTACACCTTC,CASSALQNLYGYTF
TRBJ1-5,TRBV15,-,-,TGTGCCACCAGCAGAGAGGTGGGGGCGAATCAGCCCCAGCATTTT,CATSREVGANQPQHF
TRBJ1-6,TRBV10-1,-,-,TGCGCCAGCCGAAGCTCCTATAATTCACCCCTCCACTTT,CASRSSYNSPLHF
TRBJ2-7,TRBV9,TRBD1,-,TGTGCCAGCAGCGCCGAGGCCCCACAGGGGGCCAACGAGCAGTACTTC,CASSAEAPQGANEQYF
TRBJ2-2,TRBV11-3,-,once,TGTGCCAGCAGCTTAAGTGGGGAGCTGTTTTTT,CASSLSGELFF
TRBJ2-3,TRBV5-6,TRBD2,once,TGTGCCAGCAGCTTACCACGAGGACTAGCGGGAGGGCCAGATACGCAGTATTTT,CASSLPRGLAGGPDTQYF
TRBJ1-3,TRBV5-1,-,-,TGCGCCAGCAGCTACGCGCCCACAGGGACCGGCGGAAACACCATATATTTT,CASSYAPTGTGGNTIYF
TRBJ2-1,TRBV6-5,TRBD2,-,TGTGCCAGCAGGCCGGGACTAGCGGGAACCAATGAGCAGTTCTTC,CASRPGLAGTNEQFF
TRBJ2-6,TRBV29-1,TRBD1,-,TGCAGCGTCTTAATTCGGGACAGGGGCTCTGGGGCCAACGTCCTGACTTTC,CSVLIRDRGSGANVLTF
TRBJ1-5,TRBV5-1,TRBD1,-,TGCGCCAGCAGCTTAGGGGCAGGGGGAAGGCAGCCCCAGCATTTT,CASSLGAGGRQPQHF
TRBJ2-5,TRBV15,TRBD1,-,TGTGCCACCAGCAGAGCTGGGACAGGGGGCCGGTACCAAGAGACCCAGTACTTC,CATSRAGTGGRYQETQYF
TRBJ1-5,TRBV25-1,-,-,TGTGCCAGCAGTGAATCCTATCAGTTAGGTCAGCCCCAGCATTTT,CASSESYQLGQPQHF
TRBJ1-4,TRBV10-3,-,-,TGTGCCATCAGAGACACGGCAACTAATGAAAAACTGTTTTTT,CAIRDTATNEKLFF
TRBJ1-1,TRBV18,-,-,TGTGCCAGCTCACCCCCCCGGAACAGGAACGCTGAAGCTTTCTTT,CASSPPRNRNAEAFF
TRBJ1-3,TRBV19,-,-,TGTGCCAGTAGTATAGATGCTGACAGGTTATCCGGAAACACCATATATTTT,CASSIDADRLSGNTIYF
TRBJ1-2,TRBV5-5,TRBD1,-,TGTGCCAGCAGCTCCGGGACAGGGGATGGCTACACCTTC,CASSSGTGDGYTF
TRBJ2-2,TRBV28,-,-,TGTGCCAGCAGTTCCCCGGACAGCCGGGAGCTGTTTTTT,CASSSPDSRELFF
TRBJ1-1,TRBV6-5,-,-,TGTGCCAGCACCCAGGGCTCGGTCACTGAAGCTTTCTTT,CASTQGSVTEAFF
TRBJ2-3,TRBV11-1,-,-,TGTGCCAGCAGCCCCTACCCGTCTGATACGCAGTATTTT,CASSPYPSDTQYF
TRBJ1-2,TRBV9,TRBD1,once,TGTGCCAGCAGCCTGGGTGGGGACAGGGGGAACTATGGCTACACCTTC,CASSLGGDRGNYGYTF
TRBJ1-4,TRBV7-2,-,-,TGTGCCAGCAGCTTGGTTATGGGTGAAAAACTGTTTTTT,CASSLVMGEKLFF
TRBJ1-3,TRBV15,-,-,TGTGCCACCAGCAGAGACAGGGGAAACACCATATATTTT,CATSRDRGNTIYF
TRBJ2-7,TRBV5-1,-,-,TGCGCCAGCAGCCGGGGGACTCCGACCTACGAGCAGTACTTC,CASSRGTPTYEQYF
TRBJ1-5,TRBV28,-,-,TGTGCCAGCAGTGACTCGACGGTTATTTCCCAGCATTTT,CASSDSTVISQHF
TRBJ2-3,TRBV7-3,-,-,TGTGCCAGCAGCTTTACTAGTCGCACAGATACGCAGTATTTT,CASSFTSRTDTQYF
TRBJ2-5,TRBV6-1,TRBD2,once,TGTGCCAGCAGATTGGGACTAGCGGAGGGGGAGACCCAGTACTTC,CASRLGLAEGETQYF